The sequence of this T cell receptor (beta chain) was determined in a study of OX40 agonist ivuxolimab in advanced cancers. Study-level information: Eligibility rules accepted prior anti-PD-1, anti-PD-L1 or anti-CTLA-4 therapy, and 30% to 40% had some. Study-level points and caveats: The study found among the lowest clonal expansion in partial responders at 0.1-3.0 mg/kg. Low normalized T-cell clonal expansion was additionally recorded for some nonresponders.

Sequencing used immunoSEQ multiplex PCR; TCRdb keeps in-frame clones, though not all of them. The repertoire consists of approximately 70,000 clones, with about 84% occurring once and the leading ten covering 5.5% to 7%. Baseline was the first blood sampling point, followed by cycle 4 day 1 and cycle 7 day 1. Concerning this clone: The antigen is undetermined.

The specimen was CD4+ or CD8+ T cells sorted from blood, collected in a trial of the OX40 agonist ivuxolimab. This sequence was found in an adult with an advanced solid tumor such as melanoma, head and neck, liver or kidney cancer.

The CDR3 DNA reads TGCAGCGTTGGGGCGGGATGGGGAATGTCCAACAGGTACGAGCAGTACTTC. Amino acids: CSVGAGWGMSNRYEQYF. The chain couples TRBV29-1 to TRBJ2-5, with D maybe TRBD2 (6 bases). TRBJ2-7 explains the end of the DNA better; the J call may be wrong. This CDR3 region has 17 residues. Germline V CDR1 and CDR2: SQVTM, ANQGSEA.